This paragraph reports one T cell receptor beta chain. The sample originates from a study of blood T cell repertoires in COVID-19. At the level of the study: The United States, Italy and Spain provided the acute and convalescent COVID-19 samples. The analysed material was cDNA or gDNA that came from T cells, B-cell-depleted T cells, or PBMCs.

As handled by the study authors: Amplification with reference gene primers provided the estimates of nucleated cell counts. Profiling relied on immunoSEQ multiplex PCR, and the TCRdb table lists in-frame clones only, not all of them. The V and J calls and clone size are taken from that table; D and trimming were inferred from the DNA. The data show roughly 90,000 clones, roughly 88% seen once. The CDR3 has 12 residues. Germline V gene lookup returns CDR1 SNHLY and CDR2 FYNNEI. The ends were cut back, 6 bases at V and 5 bases at J, with 11 bases in the middle. This TCR was sampled from a woman older than 75 with active or convalescent COVID-19. The chain carries TRBV2 and TRBJ2-7; a weak D match, TRBD1 (6 bases). Source material: peripheral blood. The CDR3 DNA reads as TGTGCCAGCAGGGATACAGGGAACGAGCAGTACTTC. Encoded protein: CASRDTGNEQYF.